The sequence of this T cell receptor (beta chain) was determined in a study of CD8 T cells in Susac syndrome. About this clonotype: Its specificity is unknown.

Study results and caveats: Regarding the TCR sequencing and HLA analysis, the study admitted that a relatively small number of individuals were involved.

Germline lookup yields CDR1 SGHTA and CDR2 FQGTGA. Germline trimming cut 0 bases from V and 1 base from J; bases unmatched to any gene: 3. The CDR3 consists of 16 residues. Random hexamers were used to reverse transcribe the RNA input (about 0.45 to 1 ug). A single record per CDR3 protein comes from TCRdb applying MiXCR to the immunoSEQ multiplex PCR reads. Here the sample spans roughly 330,000 distinct CDR3 sequences, about 91% being singletons. The sequencing input was CD4+ T cells from PBMCs. This clonotype originated in a human donor with multiple sclerosis. This sequence joins TRBV7-3 and TRBJ2-1, with 7 bases fitting TRBD1. The CDR3 DNA reads TGTGCCAGCAGCTTAACAGGGACAGTGTCCTACAATGAGCAGTTCTTC. Translation gives CASSLTGTVSYNEQFF.